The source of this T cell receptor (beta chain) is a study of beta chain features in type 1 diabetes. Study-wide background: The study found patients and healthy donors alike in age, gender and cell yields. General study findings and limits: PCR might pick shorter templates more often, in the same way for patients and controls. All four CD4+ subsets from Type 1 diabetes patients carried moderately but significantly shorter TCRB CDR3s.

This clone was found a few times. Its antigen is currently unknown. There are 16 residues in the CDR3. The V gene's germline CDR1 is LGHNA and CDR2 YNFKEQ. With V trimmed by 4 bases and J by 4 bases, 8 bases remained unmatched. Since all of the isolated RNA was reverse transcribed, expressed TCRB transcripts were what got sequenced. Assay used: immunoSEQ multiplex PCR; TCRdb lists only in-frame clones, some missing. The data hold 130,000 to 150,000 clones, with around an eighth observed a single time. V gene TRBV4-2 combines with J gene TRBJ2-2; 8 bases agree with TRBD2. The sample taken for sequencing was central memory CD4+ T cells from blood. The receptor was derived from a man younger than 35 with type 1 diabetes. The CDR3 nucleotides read TGTGCCAGCAGCCCAGCCGGGGGGGTTGGCACCGGGGAGCTGTTTTTT. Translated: CASSPAGGVGTGELFF.